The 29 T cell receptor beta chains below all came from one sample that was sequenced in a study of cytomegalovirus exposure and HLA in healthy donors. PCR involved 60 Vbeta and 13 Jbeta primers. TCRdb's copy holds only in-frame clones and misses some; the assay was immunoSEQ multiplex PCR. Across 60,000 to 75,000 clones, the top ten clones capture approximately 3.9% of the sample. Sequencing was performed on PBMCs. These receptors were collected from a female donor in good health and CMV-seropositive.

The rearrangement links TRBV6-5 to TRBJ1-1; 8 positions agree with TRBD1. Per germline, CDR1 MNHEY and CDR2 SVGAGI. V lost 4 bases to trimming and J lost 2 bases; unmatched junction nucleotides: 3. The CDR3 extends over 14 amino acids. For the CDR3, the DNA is TGTGCCAGCAGTTTTCAGGGGGCAAACACTGAAGCTTTCTTT. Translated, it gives CASSFQGANTEAFF.

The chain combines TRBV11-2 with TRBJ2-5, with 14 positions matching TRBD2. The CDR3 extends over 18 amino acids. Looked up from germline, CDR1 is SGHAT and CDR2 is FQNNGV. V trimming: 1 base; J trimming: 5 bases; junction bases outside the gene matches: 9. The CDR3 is CASSLAPGLAGDWETQYF. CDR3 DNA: TGTGCCAGCAGCTTAGCCCCGGGACTAGCGGGGGACTGGGAGACCCAGTACTTC.

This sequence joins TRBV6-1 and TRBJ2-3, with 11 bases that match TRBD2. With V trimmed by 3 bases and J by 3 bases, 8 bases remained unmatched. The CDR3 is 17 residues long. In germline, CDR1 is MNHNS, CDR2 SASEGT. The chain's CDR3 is CASSDTPRLAGTDTQYF. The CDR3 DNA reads TGTGCCAGCAGTGACACTCCGCGACTAGCGGGGACAGATACGCAGTATTTT.

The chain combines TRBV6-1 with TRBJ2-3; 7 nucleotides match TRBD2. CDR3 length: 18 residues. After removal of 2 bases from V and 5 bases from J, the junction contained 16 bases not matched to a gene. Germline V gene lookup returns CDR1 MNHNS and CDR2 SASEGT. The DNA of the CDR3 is TGTGCCAGCAGTGAACGTCGCTTCGGGACGGGGGGAGGAGATACGCAGTATTTT. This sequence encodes CASSERRFGTGGGDTQYF.

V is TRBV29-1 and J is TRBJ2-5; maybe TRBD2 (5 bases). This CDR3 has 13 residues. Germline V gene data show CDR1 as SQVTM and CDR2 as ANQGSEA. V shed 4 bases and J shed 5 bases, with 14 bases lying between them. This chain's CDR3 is CSVVVPAVETQYF. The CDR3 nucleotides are TGCAGCGTTGTGGTTCCAGCGGTGGAGACCCAGTACTTC. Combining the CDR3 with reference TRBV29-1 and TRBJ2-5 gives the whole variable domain SAVISQKPSRDICQRGTSLTIQCQVDSQVTMMFWYRQQPGQSLTLIATANQGSEATYESGFVIDKFPISRPNLTFSTLTVSNMSPEDSSIYLCSVVVPAVETQYFGPGTRLLVL.

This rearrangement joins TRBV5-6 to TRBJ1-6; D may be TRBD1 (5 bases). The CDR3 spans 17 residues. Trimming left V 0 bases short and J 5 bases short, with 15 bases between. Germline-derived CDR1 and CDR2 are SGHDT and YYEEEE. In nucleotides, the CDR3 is TGTGCCAGCAGCTTGGTTGGGCAGGGATGGGATAATTCACCCCTCCACTTT. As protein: CASSLVGQGWDNSPLHF.

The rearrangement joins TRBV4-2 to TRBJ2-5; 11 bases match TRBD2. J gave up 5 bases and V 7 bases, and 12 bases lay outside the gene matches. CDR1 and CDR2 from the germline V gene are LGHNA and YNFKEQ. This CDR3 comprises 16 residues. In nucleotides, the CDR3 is TGTGCCAGCAACCAGCTTCTAGCGGGGGGCAGGGAGACCCAGTACTTC. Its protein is CASNQLLAGGRETQYF.

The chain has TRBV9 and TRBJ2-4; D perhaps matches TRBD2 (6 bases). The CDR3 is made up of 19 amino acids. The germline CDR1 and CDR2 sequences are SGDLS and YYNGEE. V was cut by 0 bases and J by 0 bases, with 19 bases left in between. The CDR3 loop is CASSVGPSNAGLAKNIQYF. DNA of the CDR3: TGTGCCAGCAGCGTAGGCCCATCCAACGCGGGGCTAGCCAAAAACATTCAGTACTTC. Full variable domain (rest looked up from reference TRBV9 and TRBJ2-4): DSGVTQTPKHLITATGQRVTLRCSPRSGDLSVYWYQQSLDQGLQFLIQYYNGEERAKGNILERFSAQQFPDLHSELNLSSLELGDSALYFCASSVGPSNAGLAKNIQYFGAGTRLSVL.

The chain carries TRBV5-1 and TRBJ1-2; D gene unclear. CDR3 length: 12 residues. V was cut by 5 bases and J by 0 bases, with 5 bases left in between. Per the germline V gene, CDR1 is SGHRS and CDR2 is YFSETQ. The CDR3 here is CASRPTNYGYTF. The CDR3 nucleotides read TGCGCCAGCAGACCTACTAACTATGGCTACACCTTC.

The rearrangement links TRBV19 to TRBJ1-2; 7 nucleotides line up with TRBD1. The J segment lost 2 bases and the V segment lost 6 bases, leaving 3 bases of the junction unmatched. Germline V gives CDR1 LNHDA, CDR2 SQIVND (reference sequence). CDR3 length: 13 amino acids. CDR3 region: CASSPTGNYGYTF. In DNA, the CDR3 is TGTGCCAGTAGCCCGACAGGGAACTATGGCTACACCTTC.

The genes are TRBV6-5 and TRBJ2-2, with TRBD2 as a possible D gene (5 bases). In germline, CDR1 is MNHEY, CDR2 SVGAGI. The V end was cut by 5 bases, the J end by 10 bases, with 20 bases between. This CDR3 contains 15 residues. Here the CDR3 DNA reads TGTGCCAGCAGTCTTACCCAACCACTGAGGGCGGAGCTGTTTTTT. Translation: CASSLTQPLRAELFF.

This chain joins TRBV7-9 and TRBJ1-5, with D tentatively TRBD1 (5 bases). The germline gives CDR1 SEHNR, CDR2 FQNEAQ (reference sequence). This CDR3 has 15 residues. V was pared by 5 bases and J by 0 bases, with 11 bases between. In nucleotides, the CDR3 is TGTGCCAGCAGCACCTCGACAGATAGCAATCAGCCCCAGCATTTT. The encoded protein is CASSTSTDSNQPQHF. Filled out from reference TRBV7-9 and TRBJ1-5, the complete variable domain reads DTGVSQNPRHKITKRGQNVTFRCDPISEHNRLYWYRQTLGQGPEFLTYFQNEAQLEKSRLLSDRFSAERPKGSFSTLEIQRTEQGDSAMYLCASSTSTDSNQPQHFGDGTRLSIL.

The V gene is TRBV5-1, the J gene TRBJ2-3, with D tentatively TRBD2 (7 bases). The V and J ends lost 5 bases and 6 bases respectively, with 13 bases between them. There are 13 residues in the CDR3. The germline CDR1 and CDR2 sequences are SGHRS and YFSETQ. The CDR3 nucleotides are TGCGCCAGCAGAATCGGGGGGCAGGATACGCAGTATTTT. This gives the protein CASRIGGQDTQYF.

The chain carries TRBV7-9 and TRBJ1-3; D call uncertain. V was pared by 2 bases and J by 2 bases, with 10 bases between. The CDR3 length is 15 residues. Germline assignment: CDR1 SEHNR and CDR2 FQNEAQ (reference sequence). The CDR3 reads CASSLPGKAGNTIYF. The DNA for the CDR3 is TGTGCCAGCAGCTTACCGGGGAAGGCTGGAAACACCATATATTTT.

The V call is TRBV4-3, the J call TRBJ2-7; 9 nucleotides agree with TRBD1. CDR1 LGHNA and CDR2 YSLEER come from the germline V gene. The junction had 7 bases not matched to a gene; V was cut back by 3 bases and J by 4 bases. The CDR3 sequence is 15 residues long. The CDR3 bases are TGCGCCAGCAGCCATAACTTACAGGGGGCTTACGAGCAGTACTTC. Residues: CASSHNLQGAYEQYF.

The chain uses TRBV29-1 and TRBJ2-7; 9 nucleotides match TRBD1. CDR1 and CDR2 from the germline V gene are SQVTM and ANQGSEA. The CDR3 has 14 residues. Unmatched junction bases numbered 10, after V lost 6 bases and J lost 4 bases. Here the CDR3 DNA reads TGCAGCGTCACCCTATGGACAGGGGATTACGAGCAGTACTTC. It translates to CSVTLWTGDYEQYF.

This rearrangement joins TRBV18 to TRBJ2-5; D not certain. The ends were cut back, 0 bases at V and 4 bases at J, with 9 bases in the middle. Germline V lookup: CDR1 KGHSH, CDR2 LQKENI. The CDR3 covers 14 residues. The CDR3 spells CASSPPFPLETQYF. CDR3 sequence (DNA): TGTGCCAGCTCACCACCGTTTCCGTTAGAGACCCAGTACTTC.

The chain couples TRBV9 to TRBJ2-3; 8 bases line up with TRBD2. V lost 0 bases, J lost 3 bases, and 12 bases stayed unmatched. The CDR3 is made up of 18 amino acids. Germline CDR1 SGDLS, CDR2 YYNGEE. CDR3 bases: TGTGCCAGCAGCGTAGGAATGGCAATCCTAGCGGGTACAGATACGCAGTATTTT. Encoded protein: CASSVGMAILAGTDTQYF.

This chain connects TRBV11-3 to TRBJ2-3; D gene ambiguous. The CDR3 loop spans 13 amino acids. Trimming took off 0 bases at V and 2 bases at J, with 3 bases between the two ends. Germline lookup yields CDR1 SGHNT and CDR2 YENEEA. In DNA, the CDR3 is TGTGCCAGCAGCTTAGACCACACAGATACGCAGTATTTT. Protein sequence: CASSLDHTDTQYF. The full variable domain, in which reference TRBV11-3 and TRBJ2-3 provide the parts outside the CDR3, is EAGVVQSPRYKIIEKKQPVAFWCNPISGHNTLYWYLQNLGQGPELLIRYENEEAVDDSQLPKDRFSAERLKGVDSTLKIQPAELGDSAVYLCASSLDHTDTQYFGPGTRLTVL.

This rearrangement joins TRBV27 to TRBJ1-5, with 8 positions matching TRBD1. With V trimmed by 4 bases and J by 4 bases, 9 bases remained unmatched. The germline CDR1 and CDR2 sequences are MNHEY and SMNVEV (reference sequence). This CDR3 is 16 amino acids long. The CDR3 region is CASSSFRDRSNQPQHF. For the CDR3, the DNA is TGTGCCAGCAGTTCCTTCCGGGACAGGTCAAATCAGCCCCAGCATTTT.

The CDR3 spells CASSLQGDRGHEQYF. The DNA for the CDR3 is TGTGCCAGCAGCTTACAAGGGGACAGGGGACACGAGCAGTACTTC. This rearrangement joins TRBV7-9 to TRBJ2-7; TRBD1 agrees at 10 bases. CDR1 and CDR2 from the germline V gene are SEHNR and FQNEAQ (reference sequence). After removal of 2 bases from V and 5 bases from J, the junction contained 6 bases not matched to a gene. This CDR3 is 15 amino acids long.

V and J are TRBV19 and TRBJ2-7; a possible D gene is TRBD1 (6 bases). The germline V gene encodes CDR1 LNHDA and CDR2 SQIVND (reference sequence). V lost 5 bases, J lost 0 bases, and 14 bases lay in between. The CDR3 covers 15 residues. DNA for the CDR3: TGTGCCAGTAGTCTACTGACAGGAAGCTCCTACGAGCAGTACTTC. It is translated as CASSLLTGSSYEQYF.

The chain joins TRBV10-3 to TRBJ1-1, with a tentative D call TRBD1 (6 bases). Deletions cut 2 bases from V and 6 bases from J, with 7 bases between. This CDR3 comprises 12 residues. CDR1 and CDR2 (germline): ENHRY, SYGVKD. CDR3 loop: CAISERQAEAFF. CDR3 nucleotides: TGTGCCATCAGTGAGCGACAGGCTGAAGCTTTCTTT.

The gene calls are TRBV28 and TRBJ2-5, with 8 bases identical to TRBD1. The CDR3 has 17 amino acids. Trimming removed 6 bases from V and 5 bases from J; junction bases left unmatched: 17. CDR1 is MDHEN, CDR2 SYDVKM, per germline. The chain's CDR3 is CASRHAPETGAGETQYF. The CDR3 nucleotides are TGTGCCAGCAGGCACGCACCGGAGACAGGGGCTGGGGAGACCCAGTACTTC.

Here the CDR3 DNA reads TGTGCCAGCAGTGAATTCGGGCAGGGAACCGACAATGAGCAGTTCTTC. Translation: CASSEFGQGTDNEQFF. The chain combines TRBV6-1 with TRBJ2-1, with a tentative D call TRBD1 (5 bases). The length of the CDR3 is 16 residues. Germline V gene data show CDR1 as MNHNS and CDR2 as SASEGT. The V and J ends lost 2 bases and 5 bases respectively, with 16 bases between them.

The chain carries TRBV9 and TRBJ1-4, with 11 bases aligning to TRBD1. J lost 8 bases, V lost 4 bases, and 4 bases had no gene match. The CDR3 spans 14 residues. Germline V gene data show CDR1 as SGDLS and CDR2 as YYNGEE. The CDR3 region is CASSLDRGREKLFF. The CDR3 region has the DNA TGTGCCAGCAGCTTGGACAGGGGGCGAGAAAAACTGTTTTTT.

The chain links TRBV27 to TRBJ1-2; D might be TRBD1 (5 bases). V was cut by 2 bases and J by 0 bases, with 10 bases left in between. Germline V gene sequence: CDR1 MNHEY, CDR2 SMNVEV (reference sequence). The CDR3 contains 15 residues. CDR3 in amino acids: CASSLKGNPNYGYTF. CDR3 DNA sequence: TGTGCCAGCAGTTTAAAGGGGAATCCTAACTATGGCTACACCTTC.

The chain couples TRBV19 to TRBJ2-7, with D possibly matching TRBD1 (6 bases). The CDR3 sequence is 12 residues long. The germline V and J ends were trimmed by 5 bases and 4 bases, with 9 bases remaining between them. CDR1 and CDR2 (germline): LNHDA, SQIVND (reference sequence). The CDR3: CASSEQGYEQYF. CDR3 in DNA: TGTGCCAGTAGTGAACAGGGTTACGAGCAGTACTTC.

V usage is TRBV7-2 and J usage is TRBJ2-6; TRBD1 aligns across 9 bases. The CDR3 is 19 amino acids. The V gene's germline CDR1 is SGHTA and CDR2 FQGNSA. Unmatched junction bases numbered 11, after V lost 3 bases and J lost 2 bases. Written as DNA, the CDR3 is TGTGCCAGCAGCTTTGGCGGTAGGGGACAGGGTACTGGGGCCAACGTCCTGACTTTC. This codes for CASSFGGRGQGTGANVLTF.